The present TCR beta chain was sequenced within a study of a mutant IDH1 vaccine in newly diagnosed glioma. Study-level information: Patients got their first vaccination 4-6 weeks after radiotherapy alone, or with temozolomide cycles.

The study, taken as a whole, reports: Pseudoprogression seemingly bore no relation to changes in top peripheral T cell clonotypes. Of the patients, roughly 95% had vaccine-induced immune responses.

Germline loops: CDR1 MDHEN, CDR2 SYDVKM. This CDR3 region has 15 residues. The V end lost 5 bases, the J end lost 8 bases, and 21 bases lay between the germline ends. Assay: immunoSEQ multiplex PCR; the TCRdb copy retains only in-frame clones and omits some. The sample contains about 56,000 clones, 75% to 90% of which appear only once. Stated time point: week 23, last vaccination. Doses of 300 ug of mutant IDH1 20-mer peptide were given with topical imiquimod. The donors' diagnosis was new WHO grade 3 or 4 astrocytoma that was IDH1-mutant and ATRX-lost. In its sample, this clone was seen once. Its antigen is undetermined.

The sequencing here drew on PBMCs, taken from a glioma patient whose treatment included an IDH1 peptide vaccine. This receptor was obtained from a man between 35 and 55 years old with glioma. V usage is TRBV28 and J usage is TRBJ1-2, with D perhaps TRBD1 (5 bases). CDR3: CASSGGTREGHGYTF. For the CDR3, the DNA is TGTGCCAGCAGTGGCGGGACGAGGGAAGGCCACGGCTACACCTTC.